This T cell receptor beta chain was identified during a study of blood T cell repertoires in COVID-19. As for the study in general: There were acute and convalescent COVID-19 samples, and they came from the United States, Italy and Spain. From T cells, B-cell-depleted T cells, or PBMCs came the material, which was cDNA or gDNA.

The CDR3 covers 14 residues. The V end was cut by 3 bases, the J end by 2 bases, with 11 bases between. Germline V gene sequence: CDR1 SGHAT, CDR2 FQNNGV. The authors' processing: Cell counts per sample came from amplifying reference gene primers. Method: immunoSEQ multiplex PCR; TCRdb's copy keeps in-frame clones and lacks some. V, J and clone size are taken as reported in that table, and D and trimming were inferred from the DNA itself. The sample yields more than 100,000 clones, roughly 80% seen once. The sequenced material came from peripheral blood. The rearrangement uses TRBV11-2 and TRBJ2-7; D perhaps matches TRBD1 (5 bases). The receptor was derived from an elderly woman with acute or convalescent COVID-19. CDR3 sequence reads: CASSFAGATYEQYF. In DNA, the CDR3 is TGTGCCAGCAGCTTTGCTGGGGCAACCTACGAGCAGTACTTC.